Sequencing of this T cell receptor beta chain was carried out in a study of shared clonotypes between healthy human individuals. The run depth of the assay was deep. Sequencing used immunoSEQ multiplex PCR; TCRdb keeps in-frame clones, though not all of them. The repertoire includes over a million clones, 75% of them detected once, and over 1.3% sits in the top ten. The CDR3 is 12 residues long. Germline CDR1 reads MGHDK; CDR2 reads SYGVNS. V lost 7 bases and J lost 7, with 14 bases in between. The receptor was isolated from a man between 18 and 29 years old in good health. What was sequenced was memory CD4+ T cells sorted from blood. Subset indicated: CD45RA-negative fraction. J is TRBJ2-7 and V is TRBV25-1, with a weak D call TRBD1 (6 bases). The CDR3 nucleotides read TGTGCCAGCAAGGGGGTCCGTGGGGAGCAGTACTTC. Protein sequence: CASKGVRGEQYF.